This T cell receptor beta chain appears in the sequencing data of a study of blood T cell repertoires in COVID-19. Background on the study: COVID-19 samples collected from the United States, Italy and Spain covered acute and convalescent phases. The analysed material was cDNA or gDNA that came from T cells, B-cell-depleted T cells, or PBMCs.

Only in-frame clones appear in the TCRdb table, and some are missing; sequencing was by immunoSEQ multiplex PCR. This repertoire shows roughly 500,000 clones, 70% to 90% found once; its top ten account for approximately 8.3%. This CDR3 has 14 amino acids. The V end was cut by 3 bases, the J end by 1 base, with 9 bases between. Germline lookup yields CDR1 MNHNS and CDR2 SASEGT. Everyone who took part was about 18 to 90 years old, and they came from over 20 US areas. Participants' own reports of clinical history determined their cohort assignment. The sequencing sample was made of PBMCs or T cells enriched from blood (not recorded which). This chain joins TRBV6-1 and TRBJ1-1; D not resolved. The receptor's source is a woman aged 55 to 70 who had recovered from COVID-19. DNA for the CDR3: TGTGCCAGCAGTGATTTGGGGAGGAACACTGAAGCTTTCTTT. This sequence encodes CASSDLGRNTEAFF.